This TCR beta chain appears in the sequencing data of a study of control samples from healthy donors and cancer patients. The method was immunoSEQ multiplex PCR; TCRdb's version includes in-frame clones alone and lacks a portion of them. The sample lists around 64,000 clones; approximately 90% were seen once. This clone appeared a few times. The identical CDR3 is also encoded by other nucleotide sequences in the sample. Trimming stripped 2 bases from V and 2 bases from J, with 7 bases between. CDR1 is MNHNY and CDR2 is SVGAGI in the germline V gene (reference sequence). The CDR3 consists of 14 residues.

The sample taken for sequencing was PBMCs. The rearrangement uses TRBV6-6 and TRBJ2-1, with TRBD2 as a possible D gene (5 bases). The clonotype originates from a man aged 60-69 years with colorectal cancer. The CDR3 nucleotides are TGTGCCAGCAGTTACGGAGGAACCTACAATGAGCAGTTCTTC. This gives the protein CASSYGGTYNEQFF.